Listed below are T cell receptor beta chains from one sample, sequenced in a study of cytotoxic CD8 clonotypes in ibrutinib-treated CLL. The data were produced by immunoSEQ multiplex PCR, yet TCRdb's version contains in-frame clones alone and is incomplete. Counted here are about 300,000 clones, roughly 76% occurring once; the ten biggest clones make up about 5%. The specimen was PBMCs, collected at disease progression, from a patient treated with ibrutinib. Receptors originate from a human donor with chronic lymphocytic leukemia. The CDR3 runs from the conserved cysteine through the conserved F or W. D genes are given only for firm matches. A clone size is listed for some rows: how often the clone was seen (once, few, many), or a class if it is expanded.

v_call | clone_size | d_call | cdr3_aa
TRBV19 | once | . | CASRGTRSYNEQFF
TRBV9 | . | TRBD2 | CASSPRTSFTGELFF
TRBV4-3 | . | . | CASSQDLQFADTQYF
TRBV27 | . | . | CASSIRTGDTEAFF
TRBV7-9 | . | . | CASSLGGEETQYF
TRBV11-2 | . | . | CASSLSSTGRVKTQYF
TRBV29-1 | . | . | CSVLWGRAAGGNGYTF
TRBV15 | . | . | CAVGFPNTGELFF
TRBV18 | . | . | CASSPGQGTFYEQYF
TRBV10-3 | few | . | CAISESRATQYF
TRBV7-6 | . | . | CASSPNHAGTGNTIYF
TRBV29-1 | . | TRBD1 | CSVRQGKAGYTF
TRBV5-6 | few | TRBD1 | CASSPVRQGAREQYF
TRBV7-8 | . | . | CASSPRTGPYNEQFF